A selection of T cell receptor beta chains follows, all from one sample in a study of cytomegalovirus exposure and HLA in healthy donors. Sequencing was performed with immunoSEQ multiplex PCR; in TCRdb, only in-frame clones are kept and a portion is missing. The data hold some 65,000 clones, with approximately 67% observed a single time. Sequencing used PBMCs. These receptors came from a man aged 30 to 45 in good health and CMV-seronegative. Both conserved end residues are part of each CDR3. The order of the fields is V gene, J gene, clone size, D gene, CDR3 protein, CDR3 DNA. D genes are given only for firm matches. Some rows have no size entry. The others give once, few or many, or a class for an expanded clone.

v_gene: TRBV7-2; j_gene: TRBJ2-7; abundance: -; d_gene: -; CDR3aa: CASSLVFGGGSYEQYF; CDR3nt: TGTGCCAGCAGCTTAGTATTTGGAGGAGGCTCCTACGAGCAGTACTTC
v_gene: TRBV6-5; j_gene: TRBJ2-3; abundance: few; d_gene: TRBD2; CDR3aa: CASSGLAGRGDTQYF; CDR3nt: TGTGCCAGCAGTGGACTAGCGGGGAGAGGCGATACGCAGTATTTT
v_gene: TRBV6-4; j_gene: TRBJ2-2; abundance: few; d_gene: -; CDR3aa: CASSDSYRLNTGELFF; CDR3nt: TGTGCCAGCAGTGACTCTTACAGGCTCAACACCGGGGAGCTGTTTTTT
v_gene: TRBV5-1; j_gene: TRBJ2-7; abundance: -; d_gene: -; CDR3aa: CASSFGGDSYEQYF; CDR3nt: TGCGCCAGCAGCTTCGGCGGGGACTCCTACGAGCAGTACTTC
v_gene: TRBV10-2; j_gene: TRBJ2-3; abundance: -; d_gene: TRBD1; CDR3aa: CASSESRTGVVTQYF; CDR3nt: TGCGCCAGCAGTGAGTCCAGAACAGGGGTGGTCACGCAGTATTTT
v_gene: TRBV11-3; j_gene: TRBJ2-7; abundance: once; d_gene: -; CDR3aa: CASSLNRGEQYF; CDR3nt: TGTGCCAGCAGCTTAAATCGGGGCGAGCAGTACTTC
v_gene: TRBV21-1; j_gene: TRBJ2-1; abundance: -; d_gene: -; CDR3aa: CASTSGTSVNNEQFF; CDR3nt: TGTGCCAGCACTTCCGGGACTAGCGTCAACAATGAGCAGTTCTTC
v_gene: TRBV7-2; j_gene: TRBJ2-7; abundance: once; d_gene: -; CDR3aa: CASSLARQVFSYEQYF; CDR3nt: TGTGCCAGCAGCTTAGCACGACAGGTTTTCTCCTACGAGCAGTACTTC
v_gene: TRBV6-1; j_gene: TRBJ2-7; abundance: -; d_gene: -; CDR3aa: CASSADSPYEQYF; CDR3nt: TGTGCCAGCAGTGCGGACTCTCCCTACGAGCAGTACTTC
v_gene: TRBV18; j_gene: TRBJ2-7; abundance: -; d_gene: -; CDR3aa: CASSQVRDEQYF; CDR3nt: TGTGCCAGCTCACAGGTCAGGGACGAGCAGTACTTC
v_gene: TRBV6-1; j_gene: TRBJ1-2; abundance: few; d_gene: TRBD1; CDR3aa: CASSELGQGTGYTF; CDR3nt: TGTGCCAGCAGTGAACTCGGACAGGGAACTGGCTACACCTTC
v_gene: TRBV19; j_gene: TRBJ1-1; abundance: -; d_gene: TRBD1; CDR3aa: CASSMGQAAFF; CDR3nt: TGTGCCAGTAGTATGGGACAGGCGGCTTTCTTT
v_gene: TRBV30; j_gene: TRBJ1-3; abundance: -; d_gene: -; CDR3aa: CAWKARDSGNTIYF; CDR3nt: TGTGCCTGGAAGGCCAGGGACTCTGGAAACACCATATATTTT
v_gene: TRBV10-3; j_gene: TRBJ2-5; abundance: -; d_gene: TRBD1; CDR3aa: CAISSGQGETQYF; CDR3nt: TGTGCCATCAGTTCGGGACAGGGGGAGACCCAGTACTTC
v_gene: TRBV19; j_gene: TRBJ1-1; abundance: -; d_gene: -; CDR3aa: CASSIIAGRGAFF; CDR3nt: TGTGCCAGTAGTATCATCGCGGGGCGAGGGGCTTTCTTT
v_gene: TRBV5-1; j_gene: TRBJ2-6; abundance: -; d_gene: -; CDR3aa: CASSLFGGVGGANVLTF; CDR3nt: TGCGCCAGCAGCTTGTTTGGGGGCGTAGGTGGGGCCAACGTCCTGACTTTC
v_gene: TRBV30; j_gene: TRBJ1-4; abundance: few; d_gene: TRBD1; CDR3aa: CAWTRQGDSEKLFF; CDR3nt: TGTGCCTGGACACGACAGGGGGATAGTGAAAAACTGTTTTTT
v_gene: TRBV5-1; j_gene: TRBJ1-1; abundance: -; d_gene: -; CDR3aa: CASSLQGAKNTEAFF; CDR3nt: TGCGCCAGCAGCTTACAGGGAGCGAAGAACACTGAAGCTTTCTTT
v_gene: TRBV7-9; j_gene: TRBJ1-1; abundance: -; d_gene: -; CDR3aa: CASSLIGGNTEAFF; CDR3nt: TGTGCCAGCAGCTTAATCGGGGGGAACACTGAAGCTTTCTTT
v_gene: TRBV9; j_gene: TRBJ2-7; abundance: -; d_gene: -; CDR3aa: CASSVGETYEQYF; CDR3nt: TGTGCCAGCAGCGTAGGGGAGACCTACGAGCAGTACTTC
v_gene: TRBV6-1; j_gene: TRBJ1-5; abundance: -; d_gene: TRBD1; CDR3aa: CASSDQDRARNQPQHF; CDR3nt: TGTGCCAGCAGTGACCAAGACAGGGCCCGGAATCAGCCCCAGCATTTT
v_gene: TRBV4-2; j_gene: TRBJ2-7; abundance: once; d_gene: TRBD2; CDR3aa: CASSHGGRGAGEQYF; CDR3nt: TGTGCCAGCAGCCACGGAGGGAGGGGCGCCGGGGAGCAGTACTTC
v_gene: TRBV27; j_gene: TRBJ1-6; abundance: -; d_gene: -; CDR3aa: CASSFAGMINSPLHF; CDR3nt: TGTGCCAGCAGTTTCGCCGGGATGATTAATTCACCCCTCCACTTT
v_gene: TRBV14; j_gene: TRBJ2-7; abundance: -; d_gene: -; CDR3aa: CASSPGLRSYEQYF; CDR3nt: TGTGCCAGCAGCCCGGGACTGAGATCCTACGAGCAGTACTTC
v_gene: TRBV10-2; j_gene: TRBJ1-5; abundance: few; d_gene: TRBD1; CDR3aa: CASSENRGRQPQHF; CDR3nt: TGCGCCAGCAGTGAGAACAGGGGGCGTCAGCCCCAGCATTTT
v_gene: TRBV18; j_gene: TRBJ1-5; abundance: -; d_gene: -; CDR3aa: CASSPLPSGNQPQHF; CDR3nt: TGTGCCAGCTCACCACTCCCTTCGGGCAATCAGCCCCAGCATTTT
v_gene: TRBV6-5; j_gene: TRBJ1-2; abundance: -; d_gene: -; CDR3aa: CATNSGVYYGYTF; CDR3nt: TGTGCCACCAACTCAGGCGTTTACTATGGCTACACCTTC
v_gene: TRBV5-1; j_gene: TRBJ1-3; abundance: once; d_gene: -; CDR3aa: CASSNPGQTFGNTIYF; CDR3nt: TGCGCCAGCAGCAACCCAGGACAGACCTTTGGAAACACCATATATTTT
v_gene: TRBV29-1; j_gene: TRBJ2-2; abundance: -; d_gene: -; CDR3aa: CSAEQDTGELFF; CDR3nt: TGCAGCGCCGAACAGGACACCGGGGAGCTGTTTTTT
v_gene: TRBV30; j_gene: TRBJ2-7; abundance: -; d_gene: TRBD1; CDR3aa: CASRTGGPYEQYF; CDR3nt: TGTGCCTCTAGGACAGGGGGCCCCTACGAGCAGTACTTC
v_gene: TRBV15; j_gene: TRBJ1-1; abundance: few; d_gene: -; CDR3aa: CATSRDQGLTEAFF; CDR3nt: TGTGCCACCAGCAGAGATCAGGGGCTCACTGAAGCTTTCTTT
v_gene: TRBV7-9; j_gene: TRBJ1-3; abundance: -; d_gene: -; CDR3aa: CASSPNREVGNTIYF; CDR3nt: TGTGCCAGCAGCCCGAACAGGGAAGTCGGAAACACCATATATTTT
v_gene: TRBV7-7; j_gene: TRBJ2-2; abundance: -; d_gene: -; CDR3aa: CASSKSGDGELFF; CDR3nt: TGTGCCAGCAGTAAGAGCGGCGACGGGGAGCTGTTTTTT
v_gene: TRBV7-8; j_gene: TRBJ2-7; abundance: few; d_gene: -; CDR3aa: CASVWGRLPFDEQYF; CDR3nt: TGTGCCAGCGTGTGGGGGCGCCTCCCGTTCGACGAGCAGTACTTC
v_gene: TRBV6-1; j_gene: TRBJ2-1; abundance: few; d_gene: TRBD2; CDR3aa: CASSARKGTSGGVDEQFF; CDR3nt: TGTGCCAGCAGTGCAAGAAAAGGGACTAGCGGGGGGGTTGATGAGCAGTTCTTC
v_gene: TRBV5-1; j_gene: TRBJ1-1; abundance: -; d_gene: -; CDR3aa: CASSRLSGTQNTEAFF; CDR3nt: TGCGCCAGCAGTAGGCTCTCGGGAACACAGAACACTGAAGCTTTCTTT
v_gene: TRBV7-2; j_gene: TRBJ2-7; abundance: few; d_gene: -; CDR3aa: CASSLAASTSYEQYF; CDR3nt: TGTGCCAGCAGCTTAGCGGCAAGTACAAGCTACGAGCAGTACTTC
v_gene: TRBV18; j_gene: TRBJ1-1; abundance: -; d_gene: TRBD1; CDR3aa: CASSQGASDTEAFF; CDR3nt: TGTGCCAGCTCGCAGGGGGCGTCTGACACTGAAGCTTTCTTT